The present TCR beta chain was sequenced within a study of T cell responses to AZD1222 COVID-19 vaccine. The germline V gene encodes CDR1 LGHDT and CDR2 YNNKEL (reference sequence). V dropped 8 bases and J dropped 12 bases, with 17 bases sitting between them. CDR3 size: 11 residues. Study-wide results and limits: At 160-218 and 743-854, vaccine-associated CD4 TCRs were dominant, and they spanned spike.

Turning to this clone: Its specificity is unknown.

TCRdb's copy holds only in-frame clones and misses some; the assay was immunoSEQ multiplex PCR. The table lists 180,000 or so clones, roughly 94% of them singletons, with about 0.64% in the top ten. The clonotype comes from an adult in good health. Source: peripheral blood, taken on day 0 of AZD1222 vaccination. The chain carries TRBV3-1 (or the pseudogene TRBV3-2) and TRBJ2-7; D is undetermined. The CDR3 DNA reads TGTGCCAGCTACCATGGGTACATTTGGTACTTC. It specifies CASYHGYIWYF.